What follows are 14 T cell receptor beta chains derived from one specimen sequenced in a study of blood T cell dynamics during melanoma immunotherapy. The table came from immunoSEQ multiplex PCR; TCRdb's copy has only in-frame clones and leaves some out. The table has 8,500 to 11,000 clones, 70% to 90% seen once. As to time point: pre-treatment baseline. The sample consisted of blood, taken from a patient treated with checkpoint blockade. The receptors were gathered from a human donor with melanoma.

The chain's CDR3 is CASSLTPGSTQYF. The DNA for the CDR3 is TGTGCCAGCAGCTTAACGCCAGGGAGTACGCAGTATTTT. The chain employs TRBV7-3 and TRBJ2-3, with D perhaps given as TRBD1 or TRBD2 (5 bases each). V dropped 0 bases and J dropped 8 bases, with 9 bases sitting between them. CDR3 length equals 13 residues. Germline CDR1 SGHTA, CDR2 FQGTGA.

The chain is built from TRBV4-1 and TRBJ2-1; 7 bases are a match to TRBD2. This CDR3 comprises 13 residues. Germline-derived CDR1 and CDR2 are MGHRA and YSYEKL. Trimming cost V 4 bases and J 13 bases; bases outside gene matches: 10. The DNA for the CDR3 is TGCGCCAGCAGCCCCCCGGGTCTAGCGGACCAGTTCTTC. Translated: CASSPPGLADQFF.

This rearrangement joins TRBV10-3 to TRBJ2-1, with 13 bases that match TRBD2. Germline V CDR1 and CDR2: ENHRY, SYGVKD. This CDR3 has 18 amino acids. V shed 5 bases and J 8 bases; nucleotides not matched to a gene: 15. DNA for the CDR3: TGTGCCATCAGTCCCGGACTAGCGGGAGCTATAGAGTTGCATGAGCAGTTCTTC. It codes for CAISPGLAGAIELHEQFF.

V usage is TRBV27 and J usage is TRBJ2-7; D possibly matches TRBD1 or TRBD2 (5 bases each). The CDR3 consists of 14 residues. The ends were cut back, 0 bases at V and 6 bases at J, with 12 bases in the middle. Per the germline V gene, CDR1 is MNHEY and CDR2 is SMNVEV (reference sequence). The CDR3 sequence is CASSLSGTQIEQYF. CDR3 DNA sequence: TGTGCCAGCAGTTTATCCGGGACCCAGATCGAGCAGTACTTC.

This sequence joins TRBV5-1 and TRBJ2-1, with 7 positions matching TRBD1. V gave up 2 bases and J gave up 5 bases; unmatched junction bases: 4. Germline CDR1 is SGHRS and CDR2 is YFSETQ. The CDR3 covers 14 residues. The DNA for the CDR3 is TGCGCCAGCAGCTTAAAACAGGGGAACAATGAGCAGTTCTTC. This sequence encodes CASSLKQGNNEQFF.

The chain has TRBV9 and TRBJ1-1; D may be TRBD1 (6 bases). V was shortened by 0 bases and J by 0 bases, with 15 bases between the two germline ends. Germline V gives CDR1 SGDLS, CDR2 YYNGEE. The CDR3 contains 17 residues. The CDR3 sequence is CASSVEPGGAMNTEAFF. In DNA form, the CDR3 reads TGTGCCAGCAGCGTAGAACCGGGGGGGGCGATGAACACTGAAGCTTTCTTT.

Regarding this clone: The limits of the CDR3 on the DNA are not certain, so only TCRdb's listed CDR3 is given. This sequence joins TRBV19 and TRBJ1-2. The CDR3 sequence runs 18 residues, both termini included. Germline assignment: CDR1 LNHDA and CDR2 SQIVND (reference sequence). The CDR3 reads CASRRFGSGFAANYGYTF.

This rearrangement joins TRBV27 to TRBJ2-1; 9 bases agree with TRBD2. J lost 0 bases, V lost 3 bases, and 18 bases had no gene match. This CDR3 comprises 21 residues. The germline V gene encodes CDR1 MNHEY and CDR2 SMNVEV (reference sequence). The CDR3 reads CASSLDRLSGGYLSSYNEQFF. The CDR3 bases are TGTGCCAGCAGTTTGGATCGGCTTAGCGGGGGTTACCTGAGCTCCTACAATGAGCAGTTCTTC.

The chain couples TRBV19 to TRBJ2-5; a weak D match, TRBD1 (5 bases). The DNA end is a closer match to TRBJ2-7, so the J assignment may be wrong. The CDR3 sequence is 15 residues long. Germline CDR1 LNHDA, CDR2 SQIVND (reference sequence). This CDR3 reads CASSIGLQGRNEQYF. Here the CDR3 DNA reads TGTGCCAGTAGTATAGGTCTCCAGGGTAGAAACGAGCAGTACTTC.

The V and J genes are TRBV27 and TRBJ2-1; 8 bases agree with TRBD2. Germline trimming cut 2 bases from V and 0 bases from J; bases unmatched to any gene: 0. The CDR3 is 15 amino acids. Germline V lookup: CDR1 MNHEY, CDR2 SMNVEV (reference sequence). As DNA, the CDR3 is TGTGCCAGCAGTTTACTAGCGGGCTCCTACAATGAGCAGTTCTTC. Protein product: CASSLLAGSYNEQFF.

The chain combines TRBV27 with TRBJ2-3; the D gene could be TRBD1 or TRBD2 (6 bases each). The CDR3 consists of 15 residues. V gave up 2 bases and J gave up 1 base, with 10 bases separating them. The germline V gene encodes CDR1 MNHEY and CDR2 SMNVEV (reference sequence). The CDR3 nucleotides are TGTGCCAGCAGTTTAAGGGGGGCCCGCACAGATACGCAGTATTTT. It codes for CASSLRGARTDTQYF.

This clone came up a few times. The CDR3 nucleotides are TGTGCCATCAGTGAGTCCTGGACAGTCTCTAACTATGGCTACACCTTC. It is translated as CAISESWTVSNYGYTF. This chain joins TRBV10-3 and TRBJ1-2; possibly TRBD1 for D (6 bases). Trimming cost V 0 bases and J 0 bases, with 11 bases left between them. Per the germline V gene, CDR1 is ENHRY and CDR2 is SYGVKD. The CDR3 totals 16 residues.

This clone is a singleton in its sample. This sequence joins TRBV4-2 and TRBJ2-3, with D perhaps TRBD2 (7 bases). The CDR3 sequence is 15 residues long. Germline V gene data show CDR1 as LGHNA and CDR2 as YNFKEQ. V gave up 1 base and J gave up 4 bases, with 12 bases separating them. CDR3 in DNA: TGTGCCAGCAGCCAAGGAGGGGGGGAGGCAGATACGCAGTATTTT. Protein product: CASSQGGGEADTQYF.

V and J are TRBV7-2 and TRBJ2-4, with 8 bases matching TRBD2. Per germline, CDR1 SGHTA and CDR2 FQGNSA. J lost 1 base, V lost 5 bases, and 10 bases had no gene match. The CDR3 loop spans 17 amino acids. The CDR3 loop is CASSPSGGAGAKNIQYF. In DNA, the CDR3 is TGTGCCAGCAGCCCATCCGGGGGGGCCGGGGCCAAAAACATTCAGTACTTC. The variable domain in full, completed from reference TRBV7-2 and TRBJ2-4, reads GAGVSQSPSNKVTEKGKDVELRCDPISGHTALYWYRQSLGQGLEFLIYFQGNSAPDKSGLPSDRFSAERTGGSVSTLTIQRTQQEDSAVYLCASSPSGGAGAKNIQYFGAGTRLSVL.